The next 32 T cell receptor beta chains were all read from a single sample in a study of shared clonotypes between healthy human individuals. Repertoires were generated with immunoSEQ multiplex PCR, while TCRdb's copy carries only in-frame clones and drops some. The repertoire holds 2,500,000 or so clones, with around 94% as singletons. The specimen sequenced was naive CD4+ T cells sorted from blood. The subset: CD45RA+ positively selected. These receptors came from a man younger than 35 in good health.

The chain couples TRBV7-3 to TRBJ2-7; tentatively, D is TRBD1 (7 bases). Trimming removed 5 bases at V and 3 bases at J, with 14 bases between. Germline V gene sequence: CDR1 SGHTA, CDR2 FQGTGA. The CDR3 is 14 amino acids. The CDR3 nucleotides read TGTGCCAGCAGCCGTCAGGGGGGCTTCTACGAGCAGTACTTC. Translating gives CASSRQGGFYEQYF.

The chain is built from TRBV14 and TRBJ2-2, with a possible D match to TRBD2 (6 bases). In germline, CDR1 is SGHDN, CDR2 FVKESK. V was clipped by 2 bases and J by 3 bases, with 13 bases between them. The CDR3 covers 16 residues. The CDR3 spells CASSQWGTGDTGELFF. CDR3 nucleotide sequence: TGTGCCAGCAGCCAATGGGGGACGGGGGACACCGGGGAGCTGTTTTTT.

This clone appeared a single time. The CDR3 DNA reads as TGCGCCAGCAGCCCCACGGACAGGGCTGGAAACACCATATATTTT. Translating gives CASSPTDRAGNTIYF. The J gene is TRBJ1-3, the V gene TRBV5-1; 8 bases line up with TRBD1. The CDR3 extends over 15 amino acids. With 4 bases clipped from V and 2 bases from J, the junction kept 5 bases outside the gene matches. Per the germline V gene, CDR1 is SGHRS and CDR2 is YFSETQ. Using reference TRBV5-1 and TRBJ1-3 for the parts outside the CDR3, the full variable domain is KAGVTQTPRYLIKTRGQQVTLSCSPISGHRSVSWYQQTPGQGLQFLFEYFSETQRNKGNFPGRFSGRQFSNSRSEMNVSTLELGDSALYLCASSPTDRAGNTIYFGEGSWLTVV.

Worth noting for this clone: Other DNA variants within this sample encode the same CDR3. The J gene is TRBJ2-5, the V gene TRBV5-1; D may be TRBD1 (6 bases). Germline V lookup: CDR1 SGHRS, CDR2 YFSETQ. The CDR3 extends over 14 amino acids. Trimming took 4 bases from V and 4 from J, leaving 14 bases between them. CDR3 amino acids: CASSPGTSRETQYF. In nucleotides, the CDR3 is TGCGCCAGCAGCCCCGGGACATCTAGAGAGACCCAGTACTTC.

The genes are TRBV5-1 and TRBJ1-1; D is unclear. CDR3 length: 14 residues. The germline gives CDR1 SGHRS, CDR2 YFSETQ. Trimming left V 4 bases short and J 4 bases short, with 14 bases between. The DNA for the CDR3 is TGCGCCAGCAGCCTGAGCGGAGAGCTCACTGAAGCTTTCTTT. Translating gives CASSLSGELTEAFF.

This rearrangement joins TRBV7-2 to TRBJ2-3; D unresolved. V dropped 4 bases and J dropped 0 bases, with 17 bases sitting between them. The germline V gene encodes CDR1 SGHTA and CDR2 FQGNSA. The CDR3 consists of 17 residues. The CDR3 DNA sequence: TGTGCCAGCAGCTCTCCCGTAGGGTTTCTAAGCACAGATACGCAGTATTTT. Amino acids: CASSSPVGFLSTDTQYF.

This CDR3 is CASSEYVGWNTGELFF. In nucleotides, the CDR3 is TGTGCCAGCAGTGAATATGTGGGCTGGAACACCGGGGAGCTGTTTTTT. V and J are TRBV25-1 and TRBJ2-2; no reliable D call. CDR1 and CDR2 (germline): MGHDK, SYGVNS. V was pared by 0 bases and J by 1 base, with 9 bases between. The CDR3 has 16 residues. Complete variable domain (other parts from reference TRBV25-1 and TRBJ2-2): EADIYQTPRYLVIGTGKKITLECSQTMGHDKMYWYQQDPGMELHLIHYSYGVNSTEKGDLSSESTVSRIRTEHFPLTLESARPSHTSQYLCASSEYVGWNTGELFFGEGSRLTVL.

The genes are TRBV6-1 and TRBJ2-3, with D tentatively TRBD1 (6 bases). CDR1 is MNHNS, CDR2 SASEGT, per germline. The CDR3 runs 15 residues. The V and J ends lost 5 bases and 6 bases respectively, with 18 bases between them. The CDR3 bases are TGTGCCAGCAGTTCGGACATAGGGGGATCGGATACGCAGTATTTT. This translates into CASSSDIGGSDTQYF.

The J gene is TRBJ2-2, the V gene TRBV6-5; 9 bases line up with TRBD2. With V trimmed by 7 bases and J by 10 bases, 13 bases remained unmatched. CDR1 is MNHEY, CDR2 SVGAGI, per germline. CDR3 length: 15 residues. The CDR3 reads CASMMAGGGKEELFF. The CDR3 DNA reads as TGTGCCAGCATGATGGCGGGGGGGGGCAAAGAGGAGCTGTTTTTT.

The rearrangement links TRBV23-1 to TRBJ2-7; possibly TRBD1 for D (6 bases). Being an ORF, TRBV23-1 has a function that is uncertain. V gave up 7 bases and J gave up 0 bases, with 10 bases separating them. There are 13 residues in the CDR3. The CDR3 sequence is CASTWTDSYEQYF. CDR3 nucleotides: TGCGCCAGCACCTGGACAGACTCCTACGAGCAGTACTTC.

The J gene is TRBJ1-1, the V gene TRBV5-5; TRBD1 matches 9 bases. The V gene's germline CDR1 is SGHKS and CDR2 YYEKEE (reference sequence). The CDR3 has 15 amino acids. After removal of 4 bases from V and 4 bases from J, the junction contained 8 bases not matched to a gene. The CDR3 DNA sequence: TGTGCCAGCAGCCTGGGACAGGGAATCGGCACTGAAGCTTTCTTT. This translates into CASSLGQGIGTEAFF.

The chain uses TRBV7-2 and TRBJ1-4; possible D gene TRBD1, 5 bases. Trimming left V 1 base short and J 8 bases short, with 14 bases between. Germline assignment: CDR1 SGHTA and CDR2 FQGNSA. The CDR3 spans 15 residues. CDR3 residues: CASSLGQGKGEKLFF. The CDR3 DNA follows: TGTGCCAGCAGCTTAGGCCAGGGTAAAGGGGAAAAACTGTTTTTT.

The rearrangement joins TRBV18 to TRBJ1-1; D remains unclear. The CDR3 loop spans 14 amino acids. Trimming stripped 2 bases from V and 1 base from J, with 8 bases between. Germline lookup yields CDR1 KGHSH and CDR2 LQKENI. The CDR3, as DNA: TGTGCCAGCTCACCAGGGATAGGGAACACTGAAGCTTTCTTT. Translation: CASSPGIGNTEAFF.

The chain combines TRBV2 with TRBJ2-5, with D unclear. Trimming took off 4 bases at V and 5 bases at J, with 11 bases between the two ends. The CDR3 runs 13 residues. Germline V gene lookup returns CDR1 SNHLY and CDR2 FYNNEI. CDR3 nucleotide sequence: TGTGCCAGCAGTGGGAACAAAGGGGAGACCCAGTACTTC. Translated, it gives CASSGNKGETQYF.

V is TRBV6-6 and J is TRBJ1-6, with D perhaps matching TRBD1 (6 bases). The CDR3 is made up of 12 amino acids. Trimming removed 5 bases from V and 9 bases from J, with 8 bases in between. Germline CDR1 reads MNHNY; CDR2 reads SVGAGI (reference sequence). CDR3 residues: CASSGQLSPLHF. The CDR3 DNA sequence: TGTGCCAGCAGTGGACAGCTTTCACCCCTCCACTTT.

The gene calls are TRBV30 and TRBJ2-4; TRBD2 is a possible D gene (6 bases). Germline CDR1 is GTSNPN and CDR2 is SVGIG (reference sequence). V was shortened by 2 bases and J by 0 bases, with 14 bases between the two germline ends. The CDR3 runs 16 residues. The CDR3 nucleotides are TGTGCCTGGAGTTCCCCTGGGGGACTAGCCAAAAACATTCAGTACTTC. It encodes CAWSSPGGLAKNIQYF.

V is TRBV10-2 and J is TRBJ2-3; D remains unclear. The CDR3 sequence is 11 residues long. Trimming took off 5 bases at V and 3 bases at J, with 3 bases between the two ends. Germline-derived CDR1 and CDR2 are WSHSY and SAAADI. The CDR3 loop reads CASSWTDTQYF. The DNA for the CDR3 is TGCGCCAGCAGTTGGACAGATACGCAGTATTTT.

The chain combines TRBV7-3 with TRBJ2-5; D possibly corresponds to TRBD2 (6 bases). The CDR3 has 14 residues. V lost 2 bases and J lost 5, with 12 bases in between. Germline V CDR1 and CDR2: SGHTA, FQGTGA. The DNA for the CDR3 is TGTGCCAGCAGCTTACGGGGGAGAGAGGAGACCCAGTACTTC. Translating gives CASSLRGREETQYF.

The chain joins TRBV28 to TRBJ2-7; maybe TRBD1 (5 bases). Trimming took 8 bases from V and 3 from J, leaving 29 bases between them. This CDR3 region has 18 residues. Germline assignment: CDR1 MDHEN and CDR2 SYDVKM. CDR3 DNA: TGTGCCAGCCTACCAATCACCAGTGGGGCCCGCTTTGTCTACGAGCAGTACTTC. It encodes CASLPITSGARFVYEQYF.

Notes on this clone: This same CDR3 is encoded by further DNA sequences in the sample. The chain recombines TRBV7-2 with TRBJ2-5; 14 nucleotides line up with TRBD2. V shed 3 bases and J 2 bases; nucleotides not matched to a gene: 5. The CDR3 runs to 17 residues. CDR1 and CDR2 from the germline V gene are SGHTA and FQGNSA. This CDR3 reads CASSLGTSGSGQETQYF. As DNA, the CDR3 is TGTGCCAGCAGCTTGGGGACTAGCGGGAGCGGGCAAGAGACCCAGTACTTC. Drawing the rest from reference TRBV7-2 and TRBJ2-5, the complete variable domain is GAGVSQSPSNKVTEKGKDVELRCDPISGHTALYWYRQSLGQGLEFLIYFQGNSAPDKSGLPSDRFSAERTGGSVSTLTIQRTQQEDSAVYLCASSLGTSGSGQETQYFGPGTRLLVL.

The chain employs TRBV7-9 and TRBJ2-7, with TRBD2 as a possible D gene (6 bases). This CDR3 region has 15 residues. Germline V CDR1 and CDR2: SEHNR, FQNEAQ (reference sequence). Trimming removed 5 bases at V and 5 bases at J, with 19 bases between. DNA for the CDR3: TGTGCCAGCAGCCCCTTCGGGGAGGTAGCCCACGAGCAGTACTTC. Amino acid sequence: CASSPFGEVAHEQYF.

The CDR3 loop is CASSLGLAGIDSPLHF. The CDR3 DNA follows: TGTGCCAGCAGCTTAGGTTTGGCCGGGATAGATTCACCCCTCCACTTT. The chain has TRBV11-2 and TRBJ1-6; the D is unclear. The V end was cut by 1 base, the J end by 8 bases, with 15 bases between. Germline CDR1 and CDR2: SGHAT and FQNNGV. The CDR3 length is 16 residues. The full variable domain, its missing parts supplied by reference TRBV11-2 and TRBJ1-6, is EAGVAQSPRYKIIEKRQSVAFWCNPISGHATLYWYQQILGQGPKLLIQFQNNGVVDDSQLPKDRFSAERLKGVDSTLKIQPAKLEDSAVYLCASSLGLAGIDSPLHFGNGTRLTVT.

As regards this clone: One end of the junction fails to match germline, which may point to a read error. This sequence joins TRBV6-6 and TRBJ2-3; D uncertain. The CDR3 contains 11 residues. Germline V gene sequence: CDR1 MNHNY, CDR2 SVGAGI (reference sequence). The CDR3 loop is CASSGVVSPIF. CDR3 nucleotide sequence: TGTGCCAGCAGTGGAGTTGTTTCCCCCATATTT.

This rearrangement joins TRBV2 to TRBJ1-3; D remains ambiguous. Trimming cost V 4 bases and J 1 base, with 8 bases left between them. The CDR3 contains 14 residues. Germline CDR1 is SNHLY and CDR2 is FYNNEI. The CDR3 here is CASSANLSGNTIYF. The CDR3 region has the DNA TGTGCCAGCAGTGCGAATCTTTCTGGAAACACCATATATTTT.

This chain joins TRBV7-9 and TRBJ2-5, with TRBD1 identical over 8 bases. Germline lookup yields CDR1 SEHNR and CDR2 FQNEAQ (reference sequence). The junction had 8 bases not matched to a gene; V was cut back by 0 bases and J by 2 bases. This CDR3 spans 17 amino acids. The CDR3 protein is CASSLAYRTGRQETQYF. The CDR3 region has the DNA TGTGCCAGCAGCTTAGCGTACAGGACAGGGAGGCAAGAGACCCAGTACTTC.

The rearrangement links TRBV30 to TRBJ2-7; D ambiguous. The V gene's germline CDR1 is GTSNPN and CDR2 SVGIG (reference sequence). This CDR3 region has 18 residues. Trimming took off 5 bases at V and 0 bases at J, with 26 bases between the two ends. The CDR3 DNA sequence: TGTGCCTGGGGGATGGAGCCGCTGGCGTGGGCGAGCTCCTACGAGCAGTACTTC. Amino acid sequence: CAWGMEPLAWASSYEQYF.

The chain employs TRBV6-1 and TRBJ1-4; D is undetermined. Germline-derived CDR1 and CDR2 are MNHNS and SASEGT. CDR3 size: 13 residues. V was trimmed by 1 base and J by 8 bases, leaving 8 bases between them. The CDR3 nucleotides are TGTGCCAGCAGTGAAGGGATGGGGGAAAAACTGTTTTTT. Protein sequence: CASSEGMGEKLFF.

The chain combines TRBV5-1 with TRBJ2-7; maybe TRBD1 (6 bases). The V end lost 5 bases, the J end lost 2 bases, and 14 bases lay between the germline ends. Germline values: CDR1 SGHRS, CDR2 YFSETQ. The CDR3 covers 14 residues. The CDR3 DNA follows: TGCGCCAGCAGAAGGGACAACCCTCCCTACGAGCAGTACTTC. Residues: CASRRDNPPYEQYF.

The rearrangement uses TRBV30 and TRBJ2-3, with a weak D call TRBD2 (6 bases). CDR1 GTSNPN and CDR2 SVGIG come from the germline V gene (reference sequence). Trimming pared 1 base from V and 3 bases from J, leaving 26 bases between. The CDR3 consists of 19 residues. CDR3 amino acids: CAWSGWLKSSDQGTDTQYF. The CDR3 region has the DNA TGTGCCTGGAGTGGGTGGTTGAAGTCTAGCGACCAGGGAACAGATACGCAGTATTTT.

About this clone: This CDR3 is also generated by other DNA sequences in the sample. This chain uses TRBV5-4 with TRBJ2-1; TRBD1 matches at 10 bases. The CDR3 is 15 amino acids. Germline V gene sequence: CDR1 SGHNT, CDR2 YYREEE (reference sequence). J lost 0 bases, V lost 3 bases, and 0 bases had no gene match. The CDR3 bases are TGTGCCAGCAGCTGGACAGGGGGCTCCTACAATGAGCAGTTCTTC. It translates to CASSWTGGSYNEQFF.

This sequence joins TRBV6-1 and TRBJ1-1; D not certain. The CDR3 has 14 amino acids. Germline loops: CDR1 MNHNS, CDR2 SASEGT. Deletions cut 1 base from V and 3 bases from J, with 9 bases between. The CDR3, as DNA: TGTGCCAGCAGTGAAGAGACATTTTACACTGAAGCTTTCTTT. Encoded protein: CASSEETFYTEAFF.

The V gene is TRBV7-2, the J gene TRBJ2-2; a weak D match, TRBD1 (6 bases). The V end lost 5 bases, the J end lost 2 bases, and 12 bases lay between the germline ends. The CDR3 is made up of 15 amino acids. Germline lookup yields CDR1 SGHTA and CDR2 FQGNSA. CDR3 sequence reads: CASSPSGANTGELFF. The CDR3 nucleotides are TGTGCCAGCAGCCCGTCAGGGGCTAACACCGGGGAGCTGTTTTTT.